The clone carrying this TCR beta chain was recorded a few times. The antigen remains undetermined. The junction does not match germline at one end; this may be a read error. This CDR3 has 10 amino acids. Looked up from germline, CDR1 is SGDLS and CDR2 is YYNGEE. The source of the sample is a study of T cells in Graves' hyperthyroidism and ophthalmopathy. Study results and caveats: Researchers found most expanded thyroid clonotypes above 0.001 in blood as well.

RNA transcripts were the template for amplifying TCR beta CDR3 regions. The HTBI primer set served for first-round RT-PCR of the TCR CDR3. One entry per CDR3 protein results from TCRdb running MiXCR on the multiplex PCR reads. Of about 840,000 distinct CDR3 sequences in the sample, 38% were seen once. Any patient presenting with uncontrolled infection, other autoimmune disease, pregnancy or lactation was left out. Each diagnosis drew on symptoms, thyroxine, TRAb, thyroid ultrasound and orbital computed tomography findings. This TCR came from a man aged 18 to 35 with Graves' hyperthyroidism. Sequencing was carried out using blood. The chain employs TRBV9 and TRBJ2-7; D gene ambiguous. The CDR3 nucleotides are TGTGCCAACGAGTCCTTCGAGCAGTACTTC. Encoded protein: CANESFEQYF.